These 9 T cell receptor beta chains share one sample of origin, sequenced in a study of early T cells in non-severe SARS-CoV-2 infection. TCRdb called the 5' RACE reads again in MiXCR, with one record for every CDR3 protein. The table shows approximately 33,000 distinct CDR3 sequences, with 3% to 4.5% occurring only once. Sequenced: whole blood. These TCRs come from an adult who was a healthcare worker with PCR-confirmed SARS-CoV-2 infection or an uninfected control (not recorded which).

This clonotype was observed many times. The chain employs TRBV25-1 and TRBJ1-6; TRBD1 might be the D (6 bases). The germline gives CDR1 MGHDK, CDR2 SYGVNS. This CDR3 has 15 residues. V was trimmed by 4 bases and J by 5 bases, leaving 12 bases between them. Here the CDR3 DNA reads TGTGCCAGCAGTGTAGGGGGACCCCATAATTCACCCCTCCACTTT. Amino acid sequence: CASSVGGPHNSPLHF.

This clonotype was picked up many times. V is TRBV20-1 and J is TRBJ2-7; TRBD1 aligns across 8 bases. This CDR3 is built from 13 residues. The germline gives CDR1 DFQATT, CDR2 SNEGSKA (reference sequence). After removal of 0 bases from V and 7 bases from J, the junction contained 5 bases not matched to a gene. The CDR3 reads CSARDGTGREQYV. DNA for the CDR3: TGCAGTGCTAGAGATGGGACAGGTAGGGAGCAGTACGTC.

This clonotype was counted between two and nine times. The genes are TRBV13 and TRBJ2-5, with 7 bases matching TRBD2. The germline gives CDR1 PRHDT, CDR2 FYEKMQ (reference sequence). The V segment lost 1 base and the J segment 1 base; nucleotides outside the gene matches: 3. The CDR3 extends over 15 amino acids. CDR3 region: CASSLDLAVQETQYF. Here the CDR3 DNA reads TGTGCCAGCAGCTTAGACCTAGCGGTCCAAGAGACCCAGTACTTC.

This clonotype has a count of ten or more. The chain is built from TRBV20-1 and TRBJ2-2; 12 nucleotides agree with TRBD2. Germline-derived CDR1 and CDR2 are DFQATT and SNEGSKA (reference sequence). The CDR3 runs 14 residues. J was trimmed by 4 bases and V by 5 bases; bases with no gene match: 2. The CDR3 reads CSAETSGSTGELFF. The CDR3 bases are TGCAGTGCTGAGACTAGCGGGAGCACCGGGGAGCTGTTTTTT.

This clonotype turned up a few times. The rearrangement joins TRBV28 to TRBJ2-7; 7 bases line up with TRBD2. V was clipped by 4 bases and J by 0 bases; unmatched bases: 6. CDR1 is MDHEN and CDR2 is SYDVKM in the germline V gene. This CDR3 is 15 amino acids long. CDR3 DNA: TGTGCCAGCAGTTCCATCGGCGGGAGCTCCTACGAGCAGTACTTC. As protein: CASSSIGGSSYEQYF.

This clonotype has at least ten counts. The chain is built from TRBV12-3 or TRBV12-4 and TRBJ1-5, with D possibly matching TRBD1 (6 bases). The CDR3 covers 14 residues. Trimming took off 5 bases at V and 4 bases at J, with 12 bases between the two ends. As DNA, the CDR3 is TGTGCCAGCAGTCCTGAACAGGGTAATCAGCCCCAGCATTTT. It codes for CASSPEQGNQPQHF.

In this sample, this clonotype turned up many times. V is TRBV4-3 and J is TRBJ2-3, with 7 nucleotides matching TRBD2. Germline values: CDR1 LGHNA, CDR2 YSLEER. This CDR3 is 17 amino acids long. Unmatched junction bases numbered 12, after V lost 0 bases and J lost 6 bases. CDR3 region: CASSQDEASGFGDTQYF. Written as DNA, the CDR3 is TGCGCCAGCAGCCAAGATGAGGCTAGCGGTTTCGGGGATACGCAGTATTTT.

There are many counts of this clonotype. J is TRBJ1-1 and V is TRBV7-9; the D gene is possibly TRBD1 (5 bases). With 1 base removed from V and 3 bases from J, the gap between germline ends came to 15 bases. CDR1 is SEHNR, CDR2 FQNEAQ, per germline (reference sequence). There are 16 residues in the CDR3. The DNA of the CDR3 is TGTGCCAGCAGCTTAGGGGGGGTTGGAGGCGACACTGAAGCTTTCTTT. Amino acid sequence: CASSLGGVGGDTEAFF.

This clonotype was seen many times. The CDR3 DNA sequence: TGTGCCAGCAGCTTAGTACCGGGAGAGTCGTACGAGCAGTACTTC. It translates to CASSLVPGESYEQYF. This chain connects TRBV7-2 to TRBJ2-7; D perhaps matches TRBD2 (6 bases). The CDR3 totals 15 residues. V was trimmed by 1 base and J by 4 bases, leaving 14 bases between them. Germline V lookup: CDR1 SGHTA, CDR2 FQGNSA.